The TCR beta chain described here comes from a study of vaccination and CD4 T cells after COVID-19. An Oncomine TCR Beta short-read assay was used to sequence the DNA from cultured CD4+ T cells. From the PCR reads, TCRdb called clonotypes with MiXCR, one entry per CDR3 protein. The table includes about 4,000 distinct CDR3 sequences, roughly 21% detected once. Remarks on this clonotype: Its antigen is currently unknown.

The CDR3 runs to 15 residues. Germline lookup yields CDR1 DFQATT and CDR2 SNEGSKA (reference sequence). V was shortened by 4 bases and J by 5 bases, with 18 bases between the two germline ends. Documented treatment: roughly 10-day PBMC culture with coronavirus spike peptide pools or control peptides (ViraFEST assay). Negative selection recovered the CD4+ T cells once they had spent around 11 days in culture. This rearrangement joins TRBV20-1 to TRBJ2-1; D might be TRBD2 (5 bases). The material sequenced was CD4+ T cells from blood, cultured in vitro. The sequence came from a human donor who had recovered from COVID-19. CDR3 in amino acids: CSATKLEDADNEQFF. The CDR3, as DNA: TGCAGTGCTACTAAACTAGAGGACGCGGACAATGAGCAGTTCTTC.